This T cell receptor beta chain was observed in a study of blood T cell repertoires in COVID-19. V was pared by 5 bases and J by 8 bases, with 6 bases of the junction left unmatched. This CDR3 is 13 amino acids long. Germline V gene lookup returns CDR1 WSHSY and CDR2 SAAADI. In the authors' workflow: Estimation of nucleated cell counts was performed using reference gene primer amplification. The repertoire was sequenced with immunoSEQ multiplex PCR; TCRdb's copy has only in-frame clones and lacks some. V, J and clone size reflect that table, while D and trimming were determined from the DNA. The data contain 300,000 to 450,000 clones, about 87% of them singletons. This clone appeared a single time.

This TCR was recovered from a woman aged 60-75 years with COVID-19, enrolled during active disease. This chain joins TRBV10-2 and TRBJ1-5; 7 positions agree with TRBD1. The sample was peripheral blood. For the CDR3, the DNA is TGCGCCAGCAGTAACAGGGGCGGAGAGCCCCAGCATTTT. This gives the protein CASSNRGGEPQHF.